These 21 T cell receptor beta chains originate from one sample sequenced in a study of T cells in women clearing cervical HPV infection. TCRdb keeps only in-frame clones here, not all; method: immunoSEQ multiplex PCR. The table gives 25,000 to 40,000 clones; the top ten clones make up about 4.5% of it. Sequencing was carried out using blood buffy coat. The source is a woman aged 18 to 75 with a cervical HPV16 infection that either progressed to CIN3+ or cleared (not recorded which).

A note on this clone: With the read ending 3 residues before the CDR3 end, the germline J gene is used to fill in that end. This chain connects TRBV10-3 to TRBJ2-7; 9 bases are shared with TRBD2. V shed 4 bases, J shed 3 bases, and the junction held 1 base outside the gene matches. CDR1 is ENHRY, CDR2 SYGVKD, per germline. The CDR3 extends over 13 amino acids. The part of the CDR3 DNA that was read is TGTGCCATCAGTGTTAGCGGGGGCTACGAG. It translates to CAISVSGGYE. The whole CDR3 is CAISVSGGYEQYF.

About this clone: The read is 3 residues too short to cover the CDR3 end, so that end is filled in from the germline J gene. The rearrangement uses TRBV20-1 and TRBJ2-5; tentative D call: TRBD2 (5 bases). This CDR3 is 14 amino acids long. Trimming stripped 6 bases from V and 5 bases from J, with 19 bases between. CDR1 and CDR2 (germline): DFQATT, SNEGSKA (reference sequence). CDR3 DNA (partial): TGCAGTGCCGTAACTGGACTCGATGTGGAGACC. Translation gives CSAVTGLDVET. In full, the CDR3 is CSAVTGLDVETQYF.

As regards this clone: The read ends 3 residues early relative to the CDR3; the germline J gene fills the gap. This chain uses TRBV18 with TRBJ2-3; D is unclear. Germline CDR1 reads KGHSH; CDR2 reads LQKENI. This CDR3 comprises 14 residues. The DNA read from the CDR3 is TGTGCCAGCTCACCTGGGCAGTTCAATCAGCCG. It encodes CASSPGQFNQP. The entire CDR3 protein is CASSPGQFNQPQYF.

As regards this clone: The CDR3 end is not reached by the read, which stops 3 residues before it; the germline J gene fills it in. This chain joins TRBV10-3 and TRBJ2-5; 8 bases fit TRBD2. The CDR3 extends over 15 amino acids. Germline V gives CDR1 ENHRY, CDR2 SYGVKD. V lost 0 bases to trimming and J lost 2 bases; unmatched junction nucleotides: 2. The chain's CDR3 is CAISESGGRQETQYF. The part of the CDR3 DNA that was read is TGTGCCATCAGTGAGTCAGGCGGGAGGCAAGAGACC.

Remarks on this clone: The read falls 3 residues short of the CDR3 end, and the missing part is taken from the germline J gene. The chain carries TRBV5-6 and TRBJ2-5; 8 bases align to TRBD1. Germline values: CDR1 SGHDT, CDR2 YYEEEE. The ends lost 4 bases at V and 6 bases at J; junction bases unmatched: 11. The CDR3 has 15 residues. The CDR3 protein is CASSGFDRGGQTQYF. Partial CDR3 DNA: TGTGCCAGCAGCGGATTTGACAGGGGCGGACAGACC.

Concerning this clone itself: The sequence runs out 3 residues before the end of the CDR3; the remainder is reconstructed from the germline J gene. The chain has TRBV30 and TRBJ2-2, with 8 bases fitting TRBD1. This CDR3 contains 13 residues. CDR1 is GTSNPN and CDR2 is SVGIG in the germline V gene (reference sequence). CDR3 protein: CAWSTQGVRALFF. CDR3 DNA (partial): TGTGCCTGGAGTACACAGGGGGTGCGAGCG.

As for this clone: The read is 3 residues too short to cover the CDR3 end, so that end is filled in from the germline J gene. The rearrangement uses TRBV19 and TRBJ1-1; 8 bases fit TRBD1. V trimming: 7 bases; J trimming: 3 bases; junction bases outside the gene matches: 7. CDR1 is LNHDA, CDR2 SQIVND, per germline (reference sequence). The length of the CDR3 is 14 residues. The CDR3 here is CASKPTGVDTEAFF. The CDR3 bases that were read are TGTGCCAGTAAGCCGACAGGGGTGGACACTGAA.

Remarks on this clone: Read data end 3 residues before the CDR3 end; the end is taken from the germline J gene. The genes are TRBV5-1 and TRBJ1-1; the D gene is possibly TRBD1 (5 bases). The CDR3 contains 15 residues. Germline lookup yields CDR1 SGHRS and CDR2 YFSETQ. V dropped 1 base and J dropped 2 bases, with 12 bases sitting between them. The sequenced part of the CDR3 DNA is TGCGCCAGCAGCTTGATTACGACAGTTAACACTGAA. Translation gives CASSLITTVNTE. The whole CDR3 protein reads CASSLITTVNTEAFF.

Concerning this clone: The read halts 3 residues ahead of the CDR3 end, with the missing end drawn from the germline J gene. The chain links TRBV2 to TRBJ2-2; D is perhaps TRBD1 (6 bases). Germline V gene data show CDR1 as SNHLY and CDR2 as FYNNEI. The CDR3 has 16 amino acids. Incomplete CDR3 DNA: TGTGCCAGCATAAGTGGGGGCGCGGAAGGTAATGAAAAG. Protein sequence: CASISGGAEGNEK. The full CDR3 sequence reads CASISGGAEGNEKLFF.

Regarding this clone: Coverage ceases 3 residues before the CDR3 finishes, and the germline J gene fills in the end. The chain has TRBV5-1 and TRBJ1-4, with D maybe TRBD1 (6 bases). V dropped 4 bases and J dropped 3 bases, with 16 bases sitting between them. The germline CDR1 and CDR2 sequences are SGHRS and YFSETQ. This CDR3 region has 16 residues. The DNA read from the CDR3 is TGCGCCAGCAGCCCCGGGACAAATAAGGCTAATGAAAAA. It is translated as CASSPGTNKANEK. The CDR3 in full is CASSPGTNKANEKLFF. The variable domain in full, with the rest retrieved from reference TRBV5-1 and TRBJ1-4, is KAGVTQTPRYLIKTRGQQVTLSCSPISGHRSVSWYQQTPGQGLQFLFEYFSETQRNKGNFPGRFSGRQFSNSRSEMNVSTLELGDSALYLCASSPGTNKANEKLFFGSGTQLSVL.

Incomplete CDR3 DNA: TGTGCCCCCAACCACGGGGGAAACAATGAG. Amino acids: CAPNHGGNNE. The full CDR3 protein reads CAPNHGGNNEQFF. The chain has TRBV12-3 or TRBV12-4 and TRBJ2-1, with a weak D call TRBD2 (6 bases). Coverage ceases 3 residues before the CDR3 finishes, and the germline J gene fills in the end. The V end lost 11 bases, the J end lost 5 bases, and 16 bases lay between the germline ends. The CDR3 sequence is 13 residues long.

Concerning this clone itself: The CDR3 goes on 3 residues after the read ends, and that part is filled in from the germline J gene. The chain recombines TRBV5-1 with TRBJ2-1, with 7 positions matching TRBD2. The CDR3 has 15 amino acids. V dropped 2 bases and J dropped 8; count of bases not matched to a gene: 10. Germline V gene data show CDR1 as SGHRS and CDR2 as YFSETQ. The sequenced part of the CDR3 DNA is TGCGCCAGCAGCTTCTCGGGGGGAGAATACGATGAG. Its protein is CASSFSGGEYDE. The full CDR3 reads CASSFSGGEYDEQFF.

In the case of this clone: The read stops 3 residues short of the end of the CDR3; the missing end is completed from the germline J gene. The J gene is TRBJ2-7, the V gene TRBV18; 7 positions match TRBD1. J was trimmed by 0 bases and V by 4 bases; bases with no gene match: 3. This CDR3 contains 14 residues. Per the germline V gene, CDR1 is KGHSH and CDR2 is LQKENI. CDR3 in amino acids: CASSRGTDSYEQYF. Partial CDR3 DNA: TGTGCCAGCTCACGAGGGACAGACTCCTACGAG.

Remarks on this clone: The CDR3 end falls 3 residues outside the read, so it is completed with the germline J gene. This chain links TRBV12-3 or TRBV12-4 with TRBJ1-6, with a possible D match to TRBD1 (6 bases). Between the trimmed V and J ends, which lost 1 base and 12 bases, there was a span of 16 bases. This CDR3 is built from 15 residues. The chain's CDR3 is CASSLGGGRGGPLHF. The CDR3 bases that were read are TGTGCCAGCAGTTTAGGGGGGGGGCGAGGTGGACCC.

Note on this clone: The observed sequence ends 3 residues before the CDR3 terminus, with the missing tail filled in from the germline J gene. V gene TRBV20-1 combines with J gene TRBJ1-2, with 7 positions matching TRBD1. CDR1 is DFQATT, CDR2 SNEGSKA, per germline (reference sequence). CDR3 length: 15 residues. J was trimmed by 1 base and V by 2 bases; bases with no gene match: 7. CDR3 loop: CSARPRQGSNYGYTF. The sequenced CDR3 bases are TGCAGTGCTAGACCCCGACAGGGCAGTAACTATGGC.

A word on this clone: The read comes to an end 3 residues before the CDR3 does, leaving the germline J gene to fill in the end. This sequence joins TRBV5-1 and TRBJ1-4; 7 nucleotides align to TRBD1. The germline V gene has CDR1 SGHRS and CDR2 YFSETQ. V lost 3 bases to trimming and J lost 5 bases; unmatched junction nucleotides: 4. The CDR3 loop spans 14 amino acids. The sequenced CDR3 bases are TGCGCCAGCAGCTATCAGGGGGAGAATGAAAAA. Its translation: CASSYQGENEK. The whole CDR3 region reads CASSYQGENEKLFF.

For this clone: Sequencing ends 3 residues short of the CDR3 end; the germline J gene provides the rest. J is TRBJ2-4 and V is TRBV5-8; 9 bases align to TRBD1. J gave up 1 base and V 7 bases, and 6 bases lay outside the gene matches. This CDR3 comprises 15 residues. Germline V gene sequence: CDR1 SGHTS, CDR2 YDEGEE. The CDR3 DNA, read in part, is TGTGCCAGCGGCGGACAGGGGTTGGCCAAAAACATT. Translation: CASGGQGLAKNI. The entire CDR3 sequence reads CASGGQGLAKNIQYF.

Details on this clone: The CDR3 end is not reached by the read, which stops 3 residues before it; the germline J gene fills it in. The V gene is TRBV5-8, the J gene TRBJ1-3; TRBD1 is a possible D gene (6 bases). V was cut by 5 bases and J by 2 bases, with 11 bases left in between. The CDR3 totals 14 residues. Germline V gives CDR1 SGHTS, CDR2 YDEGEE. The DNA read from the CDR3 is TGTGCCAGCAGGAACAGGGTGGCTGGAAACACC. Amino acids: CASRNRVAGNT. The full CDR3 sequence reads CASRNRVAGNTIYF.

Note on this clone: With the read ending 3 residues before the CDR3 end, the germline J gene is used to fill in that end. The gene calls are TRBV6-4 and TRBJ2-1; 8 bases agree with TRBD1. The length of the CDR3 is 15 residues. Germline values: CDR1 MRHNA, CDR2 SNTAGT. Trimming removed 4 bases from V and 9 bases from J; junction bases left unmatched: 11. CDR3 sequence: CASSATQGGVAEQFF. The sequenced CDR3 bases are TGTGCCAGCAGTGCTACACAGGGGGGAGTCGCTGAG.

In the case of this clone: The observed sequence ends 3 residues before the CDR3 terminus, with the missing tail filled in from the germline J gene. The rearrangement joins TRBV7-6 to TRBJ1-6; D is undetermined. Trimming cost V 2 bases and J 3 bases, with 11 bases left between them. Germline CDR1 and CDR2: SGHVS and FNYEAQ. The CDR3 extends over 16 amino acids. The CDR3 sequence: CASSLNAAGYNSPLHF. CDR3 DNA (partial): TGTGCCAGCAGCTTAAACGCCGCCGGCTATAATTCACCC.

On this clone itself: Read data end 3 residues before the CDR3 end; the end is taken from the germline J gene. The rearrangement links TRBV19 to TRBJ2-3, with TRBD1 matching over 9 bases. The CDR3 is 13 amino acids. CDR1 LNHDA and CDR2 SQIVND come from the germline V gene (reference sequence). Losses at the gene ends were 10 bases for V and 5 bases for J; bases not matched to a gene: 7. Incomplete CDR3 DNA: TGTGCCACCAGGGGGACAGGGAAAGATACG. As protein: CATRGTGKDT. In full, the CDR3 reads CATRGTGKDTQYF.